This T cell receptor beta chain comes out of a study of PD-L1 blockade in urothelial cancer. Study-wide context: Of roughly 30 patients, about 24 were males with bladder-origin urothelial cancer. At 3 weeks (second dose) and 6 weeks after starting treatment, blood was analyzed.

Germline V gene data show CDR1 as SNHLY and CDR2 as FYNNEI. This CDR3 region has 15 residues. Points on this clone: The junction shows a germline mismatch at one end, possibly a read error.

The time point here: pretreatment peripheral blood. Patients presented with locally advanced or metastatic urothelial carcinoma. Sequencing used immunoSEQ multiplex PCR; TCRdb keeps in-frame clones, though not all of them. The sample shows about 63,000 clones, roughly 76% of them seen only once. This rearrangement joins TRBV2 to TRBJ1-1; 7 bases map to TRBD1. The sequencing used PBMCs, collected around atezolizumab (anti-PD-L1) treatment. The sequence derives from a man between 65 and 79 years old with urothelial cancer. The CDR3 here is CASNEAQGFGTEAFF. CDR3 sequence (DNA): TGTGCCAGCAATGAAGCACAGGGGTTCGGCACTGAAGCTTTCTTT.